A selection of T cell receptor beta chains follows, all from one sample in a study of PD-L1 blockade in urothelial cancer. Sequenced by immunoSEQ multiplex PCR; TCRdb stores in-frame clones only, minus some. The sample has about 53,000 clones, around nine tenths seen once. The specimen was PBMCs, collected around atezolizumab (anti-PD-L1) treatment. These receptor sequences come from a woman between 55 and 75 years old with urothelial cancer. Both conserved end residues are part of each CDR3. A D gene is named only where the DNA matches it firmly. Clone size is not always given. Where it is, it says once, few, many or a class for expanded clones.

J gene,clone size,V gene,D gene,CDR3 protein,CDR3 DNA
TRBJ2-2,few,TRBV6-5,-,CASTQGINTGELFF,TGTGCCAGCACACAGGGCATTAACACCGGGGAGCTGTTTTTT
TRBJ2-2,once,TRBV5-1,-,CASSLGAGTNTGELFF,TGCGCCAGCAGCTTGGGGGCAGGGACGAACACCGGGGAGCTGTTTTTT
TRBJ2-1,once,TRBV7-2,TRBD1,CASSPGGQGYNEQFF,TGTGCCAGCAGCCCTGGGGGACAGGGGTACAATGAGCAGTTCTTC
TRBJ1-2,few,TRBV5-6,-,CASSLALLGGTYGYTF,TGTGCCAGCAGCTTGGCCTTACTGGGGGGGACCTATGGCTACACCTTC
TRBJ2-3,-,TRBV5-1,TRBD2,CASSQSGRAPDTQYF,TGCGCCAGCAGCCAAAGCGGGAGGGCCCCAGATACGCAGTATTTT
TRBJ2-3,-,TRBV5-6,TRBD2,CASSLDLGRGGRTDTQYF,TGTGCCAGCAGCTTGGACCTGGGTCGGGGGGGACGCACAGATACGCAGTATTTT
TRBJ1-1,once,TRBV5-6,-,CASSLADTEAFF,TGTGCCAGCAGCTTGGCGGACACTGAAGCTTTCTTT
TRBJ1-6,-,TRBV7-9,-,CASSPLQGPNSPLHF,TGTGCCAGCAGCCCGCTACAGGGCCCTAATTCACCCCTCCACTTT
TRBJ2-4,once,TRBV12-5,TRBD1,CASAPDGDRGRNIQYF,TGTGCTAGTGCTCCCGACGGGGACAGGGGGCGAAACATTCAGTACTTC
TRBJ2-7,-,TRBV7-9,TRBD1,CASSAGTGGLYEQYF,TGTGCCAGCAGCGCAGGGACAGGGGGACTCTACGAGCAGTACTTC
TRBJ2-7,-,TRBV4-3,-,CASSQGADEQYF,TGCGCCAGCAGCCAGGGGGCTGACGAGCAGTACTTC
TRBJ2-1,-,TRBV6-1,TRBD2,CASSGSGGRMYNEQFF,TGTGCCAGCAGTGGCAGCGGGGGGCGTATGTACAATGAGCAGTTCTTC
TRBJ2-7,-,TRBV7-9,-,CASSLGPSNYEQYF,TGTGCCAGCAGCTTAGGGCCCTCCAACTACGAGCAGTACTTC
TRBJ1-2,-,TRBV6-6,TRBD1,CAGDTPGQGIRTF,TGTGCCGGCGATACACCGGGACAGGGGATTCGCACCTTC
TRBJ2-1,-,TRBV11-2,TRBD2,CASRPGGLAGNEQFF,TGTGCCAGCAGGCCCGGGGGACTAGCGGGCAATGAGCAGTTCTTC
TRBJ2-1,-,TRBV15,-,CATSGGRGLDNEQFF,TGTGCCACCAGCGGGGGCCGAGGTTTAGACAATGAGCAGTTCTTC